This TCR beta chain was captured by sequencing in a study of preoperative IRX-2 immunotherapy in early breast cancer. Treatment: preoperative locoregional IRX-2 cytokine immunotherapy. The protocol was immunoSEQ multiplex PCR, while the TCRdb copy is restricted to in-frame clones and leaves out a portion. Here the sample spans over 5,500 clones, roughly 79% being singletons. This sample comprised tumor tissue, obtained before IRX-2 immunotherapy. The receptor was isolated from a human donor with breast cancer.

CDR3 in DNA: TGTGCCAGCAGACTTGGGGGCAGGGCGACCACTGAAGCTTTCTTT. Translation: CASRLGGRATTEAFF. This chain connects TRBV11-3 to TRBJ1-1, with TRBD1 as a possible D gene (6 bases). The CDR3 totals 15 residues. The V end was cut by 6 bases, the J end by 4 bases, with 18 bases between. Germline V gives CDR1 SGHNT, CDR2 YENEEA.